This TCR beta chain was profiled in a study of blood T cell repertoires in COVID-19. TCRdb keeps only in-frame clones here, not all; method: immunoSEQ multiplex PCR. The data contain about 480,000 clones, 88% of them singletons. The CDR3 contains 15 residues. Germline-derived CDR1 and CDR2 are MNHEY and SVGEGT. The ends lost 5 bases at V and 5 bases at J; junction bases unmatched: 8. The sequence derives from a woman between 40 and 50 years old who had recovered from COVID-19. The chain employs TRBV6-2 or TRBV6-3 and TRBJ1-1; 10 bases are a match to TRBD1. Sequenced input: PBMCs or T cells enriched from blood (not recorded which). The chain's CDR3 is CASSRRQGAGTEAFF. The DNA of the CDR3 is TGTGCCAGCAGTCGGCGACAGGGGGCAGGGACTGAAGCTTTCTTT.